The entry below describes one T cell receptor beta chain. Its antigen is unknown. Per-base quality was not reported, and no clone a single base away is much larger than it. CDR1 and CDR2 (SGDLS, YYNGEE) derive from the germline V gene. Spanning cysteine to phenylalanine, the CDR3 consists of 15 amino acids. CDR3 DNA only is kept here, 45 bases in frame from base 1. From V the trimming removes 4 bases and from J it removes 5 bases, while the gene matches leave 8 bases of the junction unaccounted for. The library was obtained by PCR. The instrument given in TCRdb is Illumina HiSeq 2500. To reduce PCR and sequencing biases, unique molecular identifiers were incorporated into the TCR beta cDNA libraries. Some 500,000 cDNA molecules were obtained for every 1 to 10 million input T cells, so each molecule roughly corresponded to one T cell. The patient libraries were prepared and sequenced with the same protocol used for the earlier healthy control dataset. Within a given batch, samples were prepared together, multiplexed and sequenced on the same HiSeq lane. As for the authors' bioinformatics: Raw barcoded reads were processed with MIGEC, discarding single-read molecular identifier groups before consensus assembly and CDR3 extraction. VDJtools was used for post-analysis of the clonotype tables, and diversity was normalized by down-sampling every dataset to the size of the smallest sample. Repertoire overlap clustering matched CDR3 amino acid but not nucleotide sequences to correct batch-related cross-sample contamination. TCRdb reanalyzed the raw reads on its own, using fastp at Q25 for trimming and MiXCR for clone calling, and kept in-frame beta chains. Records with the same CDR3 protein are collapsed into one entry carrying the most frequent genes and DNA. The V and J calls come from TCRdb's annotation, not from the publication. Counted in this sample were 350,000 to 450,000 distinct CDR3 sequences; 39% of them appeared once. The ten largest clones take up 6% to 9% of the sample.

The data stem from a study of post-analysis software for immune sequencing data (dated by TCRdb to 2013 to 2016). About the study as a whole: Relapsing-remitting, secondary progressive and progressive-relapsing multiple sclerosis were recorded as disease courses, and subtype annotation was lacking for some patients. Patient repertoires were compared against around twelve previously published healthy control repertoires from donors aged 6 to 25 years. A subset of samples was prepared in parallel using single-end sample barcoding, then pooled and co-amplified after Illumina adapter ligation. Overall study outcomes, separate from this receptor: Significantly lower normalized Chao1 diversity was found in multiple sclerosis patients than in controls, suggesting substantial peripheral T-cell clonal expansion. The control group was slightly older than the multiple sclerosis patient group. Significantly higher frequencies in patients than in controls were found for several TRBV segments, including TRBV5-6, TRBV5-1 and TRBV20-1. Direct clustering with F measure revealed strong co-clustering of samples prepared in the same batch, which led to a batch-effect correction.

To demonstrate the VDJtools post-analysis software, the study profiled TCR beta repertoires from the peripheral blood of about 13 young patients with multiple sclerosis. The multiple sclerosis patients were children and adolescents ranging in age from about 6 to 16 years. The chain employs TRBV9 and TRBJ1-2; 10 junctional bases match TRBD1. Sequencing used blood. This TCR was sampled from a girl aged 2 to 9 with multiple sclerosis. Read as DNA, the sequence is TGTGCCAGCAGCCCCCTCGGGGGACAGGGGTATGGCTACACCTTC. This sequence encodes CASSPLGGQGYGYTF.